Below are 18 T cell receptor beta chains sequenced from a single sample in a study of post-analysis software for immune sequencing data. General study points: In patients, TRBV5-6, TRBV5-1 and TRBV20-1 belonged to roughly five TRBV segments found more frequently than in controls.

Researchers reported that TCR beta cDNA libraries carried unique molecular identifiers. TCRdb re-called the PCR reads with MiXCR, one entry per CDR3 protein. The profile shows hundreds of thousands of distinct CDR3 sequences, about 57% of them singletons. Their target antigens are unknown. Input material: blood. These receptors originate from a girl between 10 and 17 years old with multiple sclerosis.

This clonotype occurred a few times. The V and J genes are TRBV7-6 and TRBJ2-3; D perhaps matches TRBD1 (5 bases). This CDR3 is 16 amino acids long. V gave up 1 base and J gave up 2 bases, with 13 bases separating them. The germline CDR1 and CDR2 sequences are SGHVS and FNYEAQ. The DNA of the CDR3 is TGTGCCAGCAGCTTAGAGGCAGGGCTAAACACAGATACGCAGTATTTT. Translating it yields CASSLEAGLNTDTQYF.

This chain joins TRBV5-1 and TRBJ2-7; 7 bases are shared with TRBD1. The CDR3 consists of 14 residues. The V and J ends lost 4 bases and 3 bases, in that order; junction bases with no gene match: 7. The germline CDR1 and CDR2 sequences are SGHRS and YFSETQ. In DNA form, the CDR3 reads TGCGCCAGCAGCAAGACAGGGTCGGGCTACGAGCAGTACTTC. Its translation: CASSKTGSGYEQYF.

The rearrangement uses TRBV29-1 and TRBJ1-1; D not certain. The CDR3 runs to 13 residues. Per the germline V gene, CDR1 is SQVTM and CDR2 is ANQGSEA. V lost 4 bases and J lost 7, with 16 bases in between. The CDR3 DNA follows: TGCAGCGTTGGACGGGCCCTCTTGGGTGAAGCTTTCTTT. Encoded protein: CSVGRALLGEAFF.

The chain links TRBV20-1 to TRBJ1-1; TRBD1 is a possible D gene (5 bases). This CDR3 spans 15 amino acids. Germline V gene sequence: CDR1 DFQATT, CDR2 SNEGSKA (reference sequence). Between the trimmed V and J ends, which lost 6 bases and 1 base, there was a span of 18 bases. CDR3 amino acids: CSAQRDGFENTEAFF. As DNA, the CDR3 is TGCAGTGCCCAAAGGGACGGGTTCGAGAACACTGAAGCTTTCTTT.

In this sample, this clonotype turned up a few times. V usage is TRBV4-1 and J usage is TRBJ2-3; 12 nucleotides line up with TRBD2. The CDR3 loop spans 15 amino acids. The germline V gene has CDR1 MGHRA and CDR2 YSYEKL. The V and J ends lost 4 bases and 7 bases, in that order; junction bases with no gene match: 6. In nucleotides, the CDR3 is TGCGCCAGCAGCCCCGGACTAGCGGGGCTGAATACGCAGTATTTT. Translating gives CASSPGLAGLNTQYF.

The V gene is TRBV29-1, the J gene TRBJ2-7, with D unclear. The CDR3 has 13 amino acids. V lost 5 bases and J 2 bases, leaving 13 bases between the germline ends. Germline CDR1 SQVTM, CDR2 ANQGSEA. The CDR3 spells CSVLGNRPYEQYF. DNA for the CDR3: TGCAGCGTTCTGGGGAACCGCCCCTACGAGCAGTACTTC.

The CDR3 loop is CASSFYRGADGDTQYF. DNA of the CDR3: TGTGCCAGCAGTTTTTATCGGGGGGCGGACGGGGATACGCAGTATTTT. V usage is TRBV12-3 or TRBV12-4 and J usage is TRBJ2-3, with a tentative D call TRBD2 (7 bases). CDR3 length: 16 amino acids. V was trimmed by 3 bases and J by 6 bases, leaving 19 bases between them.

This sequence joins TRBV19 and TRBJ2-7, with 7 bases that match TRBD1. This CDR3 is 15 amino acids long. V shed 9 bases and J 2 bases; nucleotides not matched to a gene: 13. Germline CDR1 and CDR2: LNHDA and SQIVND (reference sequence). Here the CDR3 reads CASRKQGTSTYEQYF. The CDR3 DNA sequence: TGTGCCAGCAGAAAACAGGGGACCTCAACCTACGAGCAGTACTTC.

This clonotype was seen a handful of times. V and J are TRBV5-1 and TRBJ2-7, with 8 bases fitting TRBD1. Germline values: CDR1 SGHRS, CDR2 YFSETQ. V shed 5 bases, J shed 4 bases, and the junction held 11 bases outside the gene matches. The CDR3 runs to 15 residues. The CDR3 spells CASRPSWTGIYEQYF. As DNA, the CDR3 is TGCGCCAGCAGACCTTCCTGGACAGGGATATACGAGCAGTACTTC.

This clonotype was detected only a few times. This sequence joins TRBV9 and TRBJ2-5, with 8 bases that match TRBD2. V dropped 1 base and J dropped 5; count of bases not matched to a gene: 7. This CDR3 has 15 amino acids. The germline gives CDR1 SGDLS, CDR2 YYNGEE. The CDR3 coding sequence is TGTGCCAGCAGCGTAAATAGCGGGGCTTGGGAGACCCAGTACTTC. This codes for CASSVNSGAWETQYF.

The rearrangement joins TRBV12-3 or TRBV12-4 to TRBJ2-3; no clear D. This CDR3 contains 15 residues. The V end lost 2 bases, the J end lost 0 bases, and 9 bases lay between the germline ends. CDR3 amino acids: CASSLTRSSTDTQYF. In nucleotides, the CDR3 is TGTGCCAGCAGTTTAACCCGCTCTAGCACAGATACGCAGTATTTT.

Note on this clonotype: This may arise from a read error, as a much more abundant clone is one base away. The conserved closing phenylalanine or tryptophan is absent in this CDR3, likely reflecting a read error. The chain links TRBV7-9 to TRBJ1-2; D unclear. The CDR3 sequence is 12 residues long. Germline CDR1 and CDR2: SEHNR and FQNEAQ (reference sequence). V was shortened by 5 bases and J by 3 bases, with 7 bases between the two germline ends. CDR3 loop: CASSLNHYGYTL. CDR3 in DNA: TGTGCCAGCAGCCTAAATCACTATGGCTACACCCTC.

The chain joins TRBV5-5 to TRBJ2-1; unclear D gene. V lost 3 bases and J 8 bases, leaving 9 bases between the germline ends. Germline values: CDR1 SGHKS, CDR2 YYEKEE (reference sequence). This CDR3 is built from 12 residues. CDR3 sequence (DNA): TGTGCCAGCAGCTCGTTAATAGATGAGCAGTTCTTC. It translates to CASSSLIDEQFF. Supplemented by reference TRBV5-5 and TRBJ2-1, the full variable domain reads DAGVTQSPTHLIKTRGQQVTLRCSPISGHKSVSWYQQVLGQGPQFIFQYYEKEERGRGNFPDRFSARQFPNYSSELNVNALLLGDSALYLCASSSLIDEQFFGPGTRLTVL.

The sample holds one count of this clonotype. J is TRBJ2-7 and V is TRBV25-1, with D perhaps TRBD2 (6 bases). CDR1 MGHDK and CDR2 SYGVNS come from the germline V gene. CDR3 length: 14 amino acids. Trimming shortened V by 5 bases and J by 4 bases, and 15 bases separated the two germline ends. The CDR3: CASSTSDYHYEQYF. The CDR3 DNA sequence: TGTGCCAGCAGTACCTCGGACTACCATTACGAGCAGTACTTC.

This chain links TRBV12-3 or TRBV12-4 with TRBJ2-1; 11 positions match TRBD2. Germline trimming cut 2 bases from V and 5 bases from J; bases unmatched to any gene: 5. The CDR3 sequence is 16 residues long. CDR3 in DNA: TGTGCCAGCAGTTTATATCTAGCGGGAGGAAACAATGAGCAGTTCTTC. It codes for CASSLYLAGGNNEQFF.

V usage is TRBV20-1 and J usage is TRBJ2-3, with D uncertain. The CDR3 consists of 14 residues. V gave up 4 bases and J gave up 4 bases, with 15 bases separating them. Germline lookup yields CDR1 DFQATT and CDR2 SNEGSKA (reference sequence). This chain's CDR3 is CSAIRTLRADTQYF. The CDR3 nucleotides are TGCAGTGCTATACGGACCCTACGGGCAGATACGCAGTATTTT.

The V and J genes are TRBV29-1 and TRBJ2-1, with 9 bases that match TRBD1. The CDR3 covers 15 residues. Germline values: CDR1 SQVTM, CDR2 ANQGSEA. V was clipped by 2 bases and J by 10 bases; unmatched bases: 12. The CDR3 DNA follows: TGCAGCGTTGAATATTGGGGGACAGGGAAATACGAGCAGTTCTTC. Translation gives CSVEYWGTGKYEQFF.

The CDR3 DNA sequence: TGTGCCTTAAAGGGACTGGCCTACGAGCAGTACTTC. Protein sequence: CALKGLAYEQYF. The chain uses TRBV2 and TRBJ2-7; D perhaps matches TRBD2 (6 bases). The germline CDR1 and CDR2 sequences are SNHLY and FYNNEI. The V gene lost 11 bases and the J gene lost 2 bases, with 13 bases spanning the gap. The CDR3 has 12 amino acids.